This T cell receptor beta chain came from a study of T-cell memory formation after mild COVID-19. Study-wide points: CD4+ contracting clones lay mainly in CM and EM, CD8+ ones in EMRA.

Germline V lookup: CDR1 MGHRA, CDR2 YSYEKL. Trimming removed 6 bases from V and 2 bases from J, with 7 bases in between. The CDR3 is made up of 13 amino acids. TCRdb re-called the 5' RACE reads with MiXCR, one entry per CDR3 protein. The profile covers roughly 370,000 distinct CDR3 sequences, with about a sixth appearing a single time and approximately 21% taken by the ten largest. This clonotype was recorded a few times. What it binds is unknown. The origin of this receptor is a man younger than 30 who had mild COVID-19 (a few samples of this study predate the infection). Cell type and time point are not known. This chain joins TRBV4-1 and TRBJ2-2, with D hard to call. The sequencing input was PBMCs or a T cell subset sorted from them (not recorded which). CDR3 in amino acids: CASRPVNTGELFF. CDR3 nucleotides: TGCGCCAGCAGGCCCGTTAACACCGGGGAGCTGTTTTTT.